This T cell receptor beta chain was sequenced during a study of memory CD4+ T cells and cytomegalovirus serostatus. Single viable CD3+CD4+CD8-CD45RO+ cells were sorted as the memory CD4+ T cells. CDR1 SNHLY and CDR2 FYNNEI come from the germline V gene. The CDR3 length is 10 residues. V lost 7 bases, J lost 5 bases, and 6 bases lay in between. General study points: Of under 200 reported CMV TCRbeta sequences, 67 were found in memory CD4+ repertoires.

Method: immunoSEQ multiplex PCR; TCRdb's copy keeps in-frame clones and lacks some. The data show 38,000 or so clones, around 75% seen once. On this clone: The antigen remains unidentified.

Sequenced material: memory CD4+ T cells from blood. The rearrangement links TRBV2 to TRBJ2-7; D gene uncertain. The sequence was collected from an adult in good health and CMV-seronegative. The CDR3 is CASNRDEQYF. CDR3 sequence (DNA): TGTGCCAGCAATAGGGACGAGCAGTACTTC.